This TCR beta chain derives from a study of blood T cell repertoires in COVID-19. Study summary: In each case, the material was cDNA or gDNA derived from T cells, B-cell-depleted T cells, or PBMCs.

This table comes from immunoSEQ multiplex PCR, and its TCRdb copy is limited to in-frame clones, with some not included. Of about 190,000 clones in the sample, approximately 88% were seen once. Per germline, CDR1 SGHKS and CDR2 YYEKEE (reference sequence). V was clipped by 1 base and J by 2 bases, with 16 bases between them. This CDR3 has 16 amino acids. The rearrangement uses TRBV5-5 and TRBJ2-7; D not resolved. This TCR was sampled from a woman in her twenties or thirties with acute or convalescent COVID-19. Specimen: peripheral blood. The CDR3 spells CASSLKPERSTYEQYF. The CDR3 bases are TGTGCCAGCAGCTTGAAGCCGGAACGGAGCACCTACGAGCAGTACTTC.